This TCR beta chain was sequenced for a study of blood T cell repertoires in COVID-19. Trimming cost V 4 bases and J 0 bases; bases outside gene matches: 5. From germline, CDR1 is LGHNA and CDR2 YNFKEQ. This CDR3 has 16 amino acids. TCRdb's table, derived via immunoSEQ multiplex PCR, lists solely in-frame clones and lacks some. The sample contains about 240,000 clones, 70% to 90% of which appear only once. The chain uses TRBV4-2 and TRBJ2-2, with 7 bases matching TRBD1. The sequencing input was peripheral blood. The receptor comes from a man between 60 and 75 years old with acute or convalescent COVID-19. The CDR3, as DNA: TGTGCCAGCAGCCGAGAGGGACAGACGAACACCGGGGAGCTGTTTTTT. Protein: CASSREGQTNTGELFF.